This TCR beta chain was profiled in a study of memory B cells and T cells in multiple sclerosis (dated by TCRdb to 2017 to 2018). Turning to the overall study: The study compared the TCR beta repertoires of autoproliferating peripheral T cells with those of brain lesion-infiltrating T cells in multiple sclerosis patients. TCR sequencing included two multiple sclerosis patients for whom either brain lesions at autopsy or brain-infiltrating cells from biopsy were available. The research as a whole found: Because clone-set sizes differed between compartments, counts of shared clonotypes were influenced and normalization was required.

The immunoSEQ Platform was used to amplify TCRbeta CDR3 regions from extracted genomic DNA. Multiplex PCR, high-throughput sequencing and a vendor bioinformatics pipeline were brought together in the immunoSEQ assay. The study's own analysis went as follows. After discarding non-productive sequences and any CDR3s under 4 amino acids in length, clonotype frequencies were recalculated for each sample. In immunoSEQ Analyzer 2.0, shared clonotypes were identified as identical CDR3 amino acid, V gene and J gene sequences. Repertoire overlap was normalized by dividing shared clonotype counts by the product of both clone-set sizes, scaled by 1000 into arbitrary units. TCRdb re-hosts the immuneACCESS table, in-frame sequences only. Its copies lack some clones; in the studies checked, an unresolved V gene accounts for under half of them, and the cause for the rest is not known. The V and J calls and clone size come from that table; D and trimming were worked out from the DNA. The sample table records under 50,000 clones; 82% of these occur just once. Jointly, the top ten make up approximately 1.2% of the sample.

V trim: 5 bases; J trim: 7 bases; unmatched bases: 7. From the cysteine through the phenylalanine, the CDR3 covers 15 amino acids. The sequence is cut down to CDR3 DNA, 45 bases in frame from base 1. CDR1 SGHTA and CDR2 FQGNSA are derived from the germline V gene. Autoproliferating (CFSEdim) and non-proliferating (CFSEhi) T cell fractions were sequenced separately after stimulus-free culture of CFSE-labeled PBMCs. Altogether, fewer than 6.5x10^7 CFSE-labeled PBMCs were kept in culture for roughly 7 days with no stimulus, after which the replicate wells were combined. PBMCs were labeled with 0.45 to 0.5 uM CFSE and cultured in serum-free AIM-V medium without exogenous stimuli. PBMCs were obtained by Ficoll density gradient centrifugation and kept cryopreserved until use. Using a FACSAria III, live 7-AAD-negative cells were sorted, then washed with PBS and stored frozen at -80 degrees C as dry pellets.

Comment on this clone: Its antigen is still unknown. Base qualities are not at hand, and no much larger clone is one base apart.

This TCR was recovered from a human donor with multiple sclerosis. The rearrangement joined TRBV7-2 to TRBJ1-4, with 10 middle bases fitting TRBD1. The sample consisted of PBMCs from blood kept in culture. The nucleotide sequence reads as follows: TGTGCCAGCAGCCCCAGGACAGGGGGAGGTGAAAAACTGTTTTTT. This yields the protein CASSPRTGGGEKLFF.